The 26 T cell receptor beta chains reported below all come from one sample, sequenced in a study of CD8 T cell repertoires and HIV-1 epitope variants. For these receptors, no antigen is known. Method: immunoSEQ multiplex PCR; TCRdb's copy keeps in-frame clones and lacks some. The data show 1,500 to 2,000 clones, 69% seen once. The sequenced sample consisted of cultured CD8+ T cells derived from PBMCs. All receptors come from a male donor with HIV.

A note on this clone: The identical CDR3 is also encoded by other nucleotide sequences in the sample. J is TRBJ2-1 and V is TRBV29-1; D is unclear. Germline loops: CDR1 SQVTM, CDR2 ANQGSEA. Trimming took 1 base from V and 0 from J, leaving 10 bases between them. The CDR3 extends over 15 amino acids. The CDR3 region is CSVEVLHTSYNEQFF. As DNA, the CDR3 is TGCAGCGTTGAAGTGTTACATACCTCCTACAATGAGCAGTTCTTC.

The chain couples TRBV19 to TRBJ2-5; D unresolved. Between the trimmed V and J ends, which lost 5 bases and 2 bases, there was a span of 6 bases. The V gene's germline CDR1 is LNHDA and CDR2 SQIVND (reference sequence). There are 12 residues in the CDR3. The CDR3 is CASSVGQETQYF. The CDR3 DNA is TGTGCCAGTAGTGTAGGTCAAGAGACCCAGTACTTC.

J is TRBJ2-3 and V is TRBV5-1, with a possible D match to TRBD2 (5 bases). This CDR3 spans 14 amino acids. Germline V CDR1 and CDR2: SGHRS, YFSETQ. The V end lost 4 bases, the J end lost 6 bases, and 15 bases lay between the germline ends. CDR3 residues: CASSHYGGGDTQYF. CDR3 bases: TGCGCCAGCAGCCACTACGGAGGTGGCGATACGCAGTATTTT. Drawing the rest from reference TRBV5-1 and TRBJ2-3, the complete variable domain is KAGVTQTPRYLIKTRGQQVTLSCSPISGHRSVSWYQQTPGQGLQFLFEYFSETQRNKGNFPGRFSGRQFSNSRSEMNVSTLELGDSALYLCASSHYGGGDTQYFGPGTRLTVL.

The chain couples TRBV28 to TRBJ1-2; D remains ambiguous. CDR1 is MDHEN and CDR2 is SYDVKM in the germline V gene. Trimming left V 5 bases short and J 1 base short, with 17 bases between. The CDR3 is made up of 16 amino acids. The CDR3 spells CASSLMPLDYNYGYTF. CDR3 nucleotides: TGTGCCAGCAGTCTCATGCCCCTGGACTATAACTATGGCTACACCTTC.

This clone came up a few times. J is TRBJ2-2 and V is TRBV28; D uncertain. The CDR3 is 13 residues long. In germline, CDR1 is MDHEN, CDR2 SYDVKM. V was trimmed by 2 bases and J by 4 bases, leaving 5 bases between them. The CDR3 DNA sequence: TGTGCCAGCAGTTTAACCCGCACCGGGGAGCTGTTTTTT. Translated, it gives CASSLTRTGELFF.

The chain carries TRBV6-5 and TRBJ2-2; the match to TRBD2 covers 7 bases. The CDR3 runs 14 residues. Germline V gene data show CDR1 as MNHEY and CDR2 as SVGAGI. After removal of 5 bases from V and 5 bases from J, the junction contained 5 bases not matched to a gene. The CDR3 reads CASSAQGGTGELFF. Written as DNA, the CDR3 is TGTGCCAGCAGTGCCCAGGGAGGGACCGGGGAGCTGTTTTTT.

This clone was found a few times. V is TRBV28 and J is TRBJ2-7, with D possibly being TRBD2 (5 bases). V was clipped by 2 bases and J by 6 bases, with 8 bases between them. CDR1 and CDR2 from the germline V gene are MDHEN and SYDVKM. This CDR3 spans 12 amino acids. Written as DNA, the CDR3 is TGTGCCAGCAGTTTAATTAGCGCCGAGCAGTACTTC. It codes for CASSLISAEQYF.

This clone was detected once. The chain carries TRBV11-2 and TRBJ2-1; D is possibly TRBD2 (6 bases). The V and J ends lost 1 base and 9 bases respectively, with 16 bases between them. The CDR3 contains 15 residues. Germline V gives CDR1 SGHAT, CDR2 FQNNGV. Here the CDR3 reads CASSLVPPGEAEQFF. In nucleotides, the CDR3 is TGTGCCAGCAGCTTAGTACCCCCCGGGGAGGCTGAGCAGTTCTTC.

The chain carries TRBV5-6 and TRBJ1-4; TRBD1 matches at 8 bases. V was pared by 4 bases and J by 3 bases, with 11 bases of the junction left unmatched. Germline-derived CDR1 and CDR2 are SGHDT and YYEEEE. The length of the CDR3 is 17 residues. CDR3 nucleotides: TGTGCCAGCAGCCGGGGACAGGAGATTGTTTCTAATGAAAAACTGTTTTTT. It encodes CASSRGQEIVSNEKLFF.

This clone turned up a few times. The chain is built from TRBV28 and TRBJ1-5, with D possibly TRBD1 on 5 matching bases. V lost 4 bases to trimming and J lost 0 bases, with 13 bases between them. Germline CDR1 and CDR2: MDHEN and SYDVKM. The CDR3 loop spans 16 amino acids. CDR3: CASSSAPGISNQPQHF. In DNA, the CDR3 is TGTGCCAGCAGTTCCGCCCCAGGGATTAGCAATCAGCCCCAGCATTTT.

The V call is TRBV7-9, the J call TRBJ2-7, with 7 bases lining up with TRBD1. The V segment lost 1 base and the J segment 6 bases; nucleotides outside the gene matches: 6. The CDR3 covers 14 residues. Germline loops: CDR1 SEHNR, CDR2 FQNEAQ (reference sequence). The CDR3 region is CASSLGQGVSEQYF. In DNA form, the CDR3 reads TGTGCCAGCAGCTTAGGACAGGGCGTAAGCGAGCAGTACTTC.

The chain has TRBV27 and TRBJ2-7; D might be TRBD1 (5 bases). V was trimmed by 5 bases and J by 1 base, leaving 9 bases between them. CDR1 MNHEY and CDR2 SMNVEV come from the germline V gene (reference sequence). The length of the CDR3 is 13 residues. This CDR3 is CASSRGPSYEQYF. CDR3 nucleotides: TGTGCCAGCAGTAGGGGTCCTTCCTACGAGCAGTACTTC.

J is TRBJ2-6 and V is TRBV27, with a tentative D call TRBD2 (5 bases). The CDR3 contains 16 residues. Trimming pared 6 bases from V and 2 bases from J, leaving 14 bases between. CDR1 is MNHEY, CDR2 SMNVEV, per germline (reference sequence). The CDR3 sequence: CASRPSPAAGANVLTF. DNA of the CDR3: TGTGCCAGCAGGCCGTCCCCAGCGGCTGGGGCCAACGTCCTGACTTTC.

CDR3 sequence: CASSPGLASYNEQFF. The CDR3 nucleotides read TGTGCCAGCAGCCCTGGGTTGGCCTCCTACAATGAGCAGTTCTTC. V gene TRBV7-8 combines with J gene TRBJ2-1, with D uncertain. Germline-derived CDR1 and CDR2 are SGHVS and FQNEAQ. V was clipped by 5 bases and J by 0 bases, with 11 bases between them. The CDR3 totals 15 residues.

This clone has only a few counts. This rearrangement joins TRBV5-6 to TRBJ2-7; 8 nucleotides agree with TRBD1. J lost 3 bases, V lost 2 bases, and 1 base had no gene match. Germline CDR1 SGHDT, CDR2 YYEEEE. The CDR3 runs 13 residues. The CDR3 loop is CASSLQGDYEQYF. DNA for the CDR3: TGTGCCAGCAGCTTACAGGGGGACTACGAGCAGTACTTC.

CDR3 sequence reads: CASSGGFGASSGNTIYF. CDR3 nucleotides: TGTGCCAGCAGCGGTGGATTTGGGGCTAGCTCTGGAAACACCATATATTTT. V and J are TRBV13 and TRBJ1-3; perhaps TRBD1 as D (5 bases). Germline V gene data show CDR1 as PRHDT and CDR2 as FYEKMQ (reference sequence). The CDR3 covers 17 residues. Trimming pared 5 bases from V and 0 bases from J, leaving 17 bases between.

This clone was observed a handful of times. The chain has TRBV9 and TRBJ2-7, with 7 bases identical to TRBD2. Trimming took 4 bases from V and 2 from J; bases not matched to a gene: 12. The CDR3 is made up of 16 amino acids. Germline CDR1 is SGDLS and CDR2 is YYNGEE. This CDR3 is CASSPSSGRGAYEQYF. For the CDR3, the DNA is TGTGCCAGCAGCCCTTCTAGCGGCCGAGGAGCCTACGAGCAGTACTTC.

This clone showed up just once. This chain links TRBV10-3 with TRBJ2-7, with a tentative D call TRBD2 (6 bases). The CDR3 consists of 15 residues. Germline V gene lookup returns CDR1 ENHRY and CDR2 SYGVKD. V lost 10 bases, J lost 2 bases, and 21 bases lay in between. The CDR3 bases are TGTGCCAGCCAATCACCGGGACTGCTAACCTACGAGCAGTACTTC. Its translation is CASQSPGLLTYEQYF.

This clone was seen a handful of times. This chain joins TRBV5-6 and TRBJ1-1, with a tentative D call TRBD1 (6 bases). The CDR3 consists of 13 residues. Germline loops: CDR1 SGHDT, CDR2 YYEEEE. V lost 5 bases and J 5 bases, leaving 13 bases between the germline ends. The CDR3 coding sequence is TGTGCCAGCAGGGAGCAAGGGGGTACTGAAGCTTTCTTT. Translation: CASREQGGTEAFF.

The chain is built from TRBV10-3 and TRBJ2-7, with 7 bases matching TRBD1. CDR1 and CDR2 from the germline V gene are ENHRY and SYGVKD. Trimming removed 3 bases from V and 6 bases from J; junction bases left unmatched: 8. The CDR3 runs to 14 residues. The CDR3 coding sequence is TGTGCCATCAGTGATCCGACAGGGATGATCGAGCAGTACTTC. It encodes CAISDPTGMIEQYF.

This chain joins TRBV29-1 and TRBJ2-5; 10 bases are a match to TRBD2. Trimming removed 6 bases from V and 3 bases from J; junction bases left unmatched: 4. CDR1 and CDR2 (germline): SQVTM, ANQGSEA. This CDR3 region has 13 residues. The CDR3 loop is CSVALAGEETQYF. Here the CDR3 DNA reads TGCAGCGTGGCCCTAGCGGGGGAAGAGACCCAGTACTTC. Full variable domain (missing parts from reference TRBV29-1 and TRBJ2-5): SAVISQKPSRDICQRGTSLTIQCQVDSQVTMMFWYRQQPGQSLTLIATANQGSEATYESGFVIDKFPISRPNLTFSTLTVSNMSPEDSSIYLCSVALAGEETQYFGPGTRLLVL.

V gene TRBV28 combines with J gene TRBJ1-1; no clear D gene. Trimming took 6 bases from V and 8 from J, leaving 22 bases between them. The CDR3 covers 15 residues. Per the germline V gene, CDR1 is MDHEN and CDR2 is SYDVKM. The DNA for the CDR3 is TGTGCCAGCAGCACCGCCACTCGCCCGGGTCTGGAAGCTTTCTTT. This gives the protein CASSTATRPGLEAFF.

This clone is labeled hyperexpanded. The chain employs TRBV4-1 and TRBJ1-2; D call uncertain. Germline values: CDR1 MGHRA, CDR2 YSYEKL. CDR3 length equals 16 residues. With 0 bases removed from V and 3 bases from J, the gap between germline ends came to 14 bases. CDR3 DNA: TGCGCCAGCAGCCAAGATCCCCCAGACTTGGACTATGGCTACACCTTC. It yields the protein CASSQDPPDLDYGYTF.

The gene calls are TRBV4-3 and TRBJ1-5; perhaps TRBD1 as D (6 bases). CDR1 and CDR2 from the germline V gene are LGHNA and YSLEER. This CDR3 region has 16 residues. With 1 base removed from V and 1 base from J, the gap between germline ends came to 11 bases. The CDR3 here is CASSQAWGGSNQPQHF. The CDR3 region has the DNA TGCGCCAGCAGCCAAGCCTGGGGGGGCAGCAATCAGCCCCAGCATTTT.

This chain links TRBV4-2 with TRBJ1-4; 7 bases map to TRBD1. V gave up 2 bases and J gave up 3 bases; unmatched junction bases: 9. Germline V lookup: CDR1 LGHNA, CDR2 YNFKEQ. CDR3 length: 17 amino acids. CDR3 nucleotide sequence: TGTGCCAGCAGCCAAATGAGACAGGGCAGGGCTAATGAAAAACTGTTTTTT. Its translation: CASSQMRQGRANEKLFF.

For this clone: One end of the junction does not line up with germline, which may come from a read error. This rearrangement joins TRBV15 to TRBJ1-5, with TRBD1 matching 9 bases. There are 16 residues in the CDR3. From germline, CDR1 is LNHNV and CDR2 YYDKDF (reference sequence). The CDR3 here is CATSRDRGESNQPQHF. The DNA of the CDR3 is TGTGCCACCAGCCGAGACAGGGGGGAAAGCAATCAGCCCCAGCATTTT.